This paragraph covers one TCR beta chain sequence. This sample was taken from a study of identical twins. Carrying unique molecular identifiers, the cDNA also gained a universal primer site through template switching. TCRdb redid the calling of the 5' RACE reads with MiXCR, one entry per CDR3 protein. The table has fewer than 500,000 distinct CDR3 sequences, over 11% seen once. Germline V lookup: CDR1 MNHNS, CDR2 SASEGT. The CDR3 spans 17 residues. V shed 7 bases and J 2 bases; nucleotides not matched to a gene: 14. This same sample was also taken into another study, of yellow fever vaccine responses in identical twins.

This clonotype was sampled from a woman aged 18-29 years in good health. The chain couples TRBV6-1 to TRBJ2-7; 10 nucleotides align to TRBD2. Sample: CD4+ T cells sorted from blood. In nucleotides, the CDR3 is TGTGCCAGCATCCCACTAGGCCCTAGCGGGGGACCCTACGAGCAGTACTTC. This codes for CASIPLGPSGGPYEQYF.